This T cell receptor beta chain is drawn from a study of control samples from healthy donors and cancer patients (dated by TCRdb to the early 2020s). The junction carries 11 bases between V and J, which are trimmed by 0 bases and 4 bases respectively. CDR1 SGHTS and CDR2 YDEGEE were looked up in the germline V gene. The CDR3 sequence holds 15 residues, the cysteine and phenylalanine included. Only CDR3 DNA remains: 45 bases, in frame from the first base. Library preparation used the immunoSEQ multiplex PCR assay. What TCRdb holds here is the immuneACCESS table cut down to in-frame rearrangements. Part of the clones is not present; checked against another copy, under half of the missing clones reflect an unresolved V gene, and the others are unexplained. The sample profile shows 110,000 to 150,000 clones; approximately 94% of them were found once. Clones ranked in the top ten supply about an eighth of the sample.

Comments on this clone: Its antigen is still unknown. Qualities for individual bases were not recorded, and no much larger clone is one base off.

The chain couples TRBV5-8 to TRBJ1-5, with the D gene not confidently named. The origin of this receptor is a man aged 35-49 years in good health. Sequenced: blood. The DNA sequence reads TGTGCCAGCAGCTTGGGCCAAAGCCAGAATCAGCCCCAGCATTTT. Its translation is CASSLGQSQNQPQHF.